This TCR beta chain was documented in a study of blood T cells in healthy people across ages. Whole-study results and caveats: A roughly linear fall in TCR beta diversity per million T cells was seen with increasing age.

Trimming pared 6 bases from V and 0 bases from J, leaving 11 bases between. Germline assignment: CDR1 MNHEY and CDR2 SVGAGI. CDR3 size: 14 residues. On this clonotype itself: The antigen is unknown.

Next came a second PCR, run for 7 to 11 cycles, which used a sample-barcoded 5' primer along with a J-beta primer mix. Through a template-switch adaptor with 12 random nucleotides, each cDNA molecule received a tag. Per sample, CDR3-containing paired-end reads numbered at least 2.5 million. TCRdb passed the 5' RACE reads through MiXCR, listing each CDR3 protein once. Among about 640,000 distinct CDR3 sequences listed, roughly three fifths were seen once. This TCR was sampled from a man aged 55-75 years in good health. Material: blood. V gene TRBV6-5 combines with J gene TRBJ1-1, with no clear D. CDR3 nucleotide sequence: TGTGCCAGCAGCTTCACAGTCATGAACACTGAAGCTTTCTTT. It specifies CASSFTVMNTEAFF.